This TCR beta chain derives from a study of T cell responses to AZD1222 COVID-19 vaccine. General study points: Epitopes outside B.1.351 and B.1.1.7 mutated regions reportedly drew nearly half of spike TCRs. Spike-specific TCR breadth and depth rose after two AZD1222 doses. Clonal diversity was possibly underestimated; the donors were predominantly white British and more often female. Spike regions recognized by vaccine-associated CD4 TCRs spanned the protein, led by 160-218 and 743-854.

On this clone: Its antigen is not identified.

Profiling relied on immunoSEQ multiplex PCR, and the TCRdb table lists in-frame clones only, not all of them. This table holds 140,000 to 150,000 clones, 90% to 95% found once. The length of the CDR3 is 15 residues. The germline V gene encodes CDR1 MNHEY and CDR2 SVGEGT. J lost 6 bases, V lost 4 bases, and 7 bases had no gene match. The chain recombines TRBV6-2 or TRBV6-3 with TRBJ2-2, with TRBD1 matching over 8 bases. The sequencing used peripheral blood, collected after recovery from COVID-19. The origin of this receptor is an adult who had recovered from COVID-19. The CDR3, as DNA: TGTGCCAGCAGTTTCAGGGGGCTTATTCCCGGGGAGCTGTTTTTT. As protein: CASSFRGLIPGELFF.